The sequence of this T cell receptor beta chain was determined in a study of T cells in Graves' hyperthyroidism and ophthalmopathy. For Graves' hyperthyroidism to be stable, ophthalmopathy could not progress within 18 months. Trimming removed 1 base at V and 8 bases at J, with 13 bases between. Per germline, CDR1 KGHDR and CDR2 SFDVKD. CDR3 length equals 14 residues. This clonotype came up many times. From RNA transcripts, TCR beta CDR3 regions were amplified. Using the HTBI primer set, a first-round RT-PCR was run on the TCR CDR3. TCRdb independently ran MiXCR on the multiplex PCR reads; one entry per CDR3 protein. The repertoire holds around 350,000 distinct CDR3 sequences, with 15% to 20% as singletons.

The clonotype was recovered from a woman aged 18 to 35 with Graves' hyperthyroidism. This rearrangement joins TRBV24-1 to TRBJ1-1; D is possibly TRBD1 (6 bases). Sequenced material: blood. Here the CDR3 reads CATSDLFQGREAFF. The CDR3 DNA sequence: TGTGCCACCAGTGATTTATTCCAGGGGCGGGAAGCTTTCTTT.